This T cell receptor (beta chain) was identified in a study of cytomegalovirus exposure and HLA in healthy donors. Study findings and constraints: Likely technical artifact: a cluster of highly shared sequence variants. The study designated fewer than 200 TCR beta chains cytomegalovirus-associated.

V trimming: 1 base; J trimming: 6 bases; junction bases outside the gene matches: 0. The CDR3 contains 12 residues. Germline V gives CDR1 SEHNR, CDR2 FQNEAQ (reference sequence). With respect to this clone: Its cognate antigen is unknown.

60 Vbeta and 13 Jbeta primers were used in PCR. Original processing notes: Around 11 million shared chains were among the approximately 80 million unique TCR beta chains that a later analysis counted. Sequencing was performed with immunoSEQ multiplex PCR; in TCRdb, only in-frame clones are kept and a portion is missing. That table supplies the V and J calls and clone size; D and trimming were determined from the DNA. The data hold about 190,000 clones, with around 87% observed a single time. The rearrangement joins TRBV7-9 to TRBJ2-7, with 7 bases lining up with TRBD1. The sequenced material came from PBMCs. This receptor was taken from a man aged 25-45 years in good health and CMV-seronegative. CDR3 sequence (DNA): TGTGCCAGCAGCTTAGACAGGGGCGAGCAGTACTTC. Translation gives CASSLDRGEQYF. The whole variable domain, remainder taken from reference TRBV7-9 and TRBJ2-7, is DTGVSQNPRHKITKRGQNVTFRCDPISEHNRLYWYRQTLGQGPEFLTYFQNEAQLEKSRLLSDRFSAERPKGSFSTLEIQRTEQGDSAMYLCASSLDRGEQYFGPGTRLTVT.